This T cell receptor beta chain was recorded in a study of blood T cell repertoires in COVID-19. One Seattle source followed patients from active infection through their disease course. TCRdb's table, derived via immunoSEQ multiplex PCR, lists solely in-frame clones and lacks some. Found here are about 350,000 clones, more than 70% of them singletons; the top ten hold 3.9%. This CDR3 contains 12 residues. V lost 3 bases and J 4 bases, leaving 6 bases between the germline ends. The sample was peripheral blood. The V call is TRBV12-3 or TRBV12-4, the J call TRBJ1-1; D gene ambiguous. The receptor's source is a woman aged 55-75 years with COVID-19, enrolled during active disease. Written as DNA, the CDR3 is TGTGCCAGCAGTTTGAGGTTCACTGAAGCTTTCTTT. It encodes CASSLRFTEAFF.